This T cell receptor beta chain comes out of a study of CD8+CD57+ T cells in acquired aplastic anemia. Study results and caveats: Patients and controls had in common approximately 29 CD8+ CDR3 sequences.

This clonotype has at least ten counts. What it recognizes is unknown. The V end was cut by 3 bases, the J end by 1 base, with 13 bases between. The CDR3 covers 15 residues. CDR1 and CDR2 from the germline V gene are SGHRS and YFSETQ. The study profiled TCR beta VDJ and CDR3 using genomic DNA as template. TCRdb reprocessed the reads via MiXCR and lists one record per CDR3 protein. Of fewer than 250,000 distinct CDR3 sequences in the sample, roughly 53% were seen once. Patients sequenced had flow cytometry evidence of CD8+CD57+ cell expansion. Sequenced input: sorted CD4+, CD8+, or CD8+CD57+ T cells (not recorded which) from PBMCs. This sequence originates from a human donor with aplastic anemia. This chain connects TRBV5-1 to TRBJ1-1; TRBD1 might be the D (5 bases). CDR3 amino acids: CASSSLGRQNTEAFF. The CDR3 DNA sequence: TGCGCCAGCAGCTCGTTGGGACGGCAGAACACTGAAGCTTTCTTT.